The T cell receptor (beta chain) under discussion was sequenced for a study of blood T cell repertoires in COVID-19. Sequencing used immunoSEQ multiplex PCR; TCRdb keeps in-frame clones, though not all of them. Of about 300,000 clones listed, about 83% are singletons. This CDR3 contains 15 residues. Germline V gives CDR1 MNHEY, CDR2 SVGAGI. The ends were cut back, 2 bases at V and 8 bases at J, with 16 bases in the middle. The V and J genes are TRBV6-5 and TRBJ2-1, with D possibly matching TRBD1 (5 bases). This TCR was sampled from a woman aged 45-60 years who had recovered from COVID-19. Sequencing input: peripheral blood. In DNA, the CDR3 is TGTGCCAGCAGTTACCAGGGCGACGTAGGGTATGAGCAGTTCTTC. This encodes CASSYQGDVGYEQFF.